Listed below are T cell receptor beta chains from one sample, sequenced in a study of blood T cell repertoires in COVID-19. Method: immunoSEQ multiplex PCR; TCRdb's copy keeps in-frame clones and lacks some. Counted here are approximately 85,000 clones, approximately 90% occurring once; the ten biggest clones make up 25% to 35%. Source material: peripheral blood. Every receptor here comes from a man in his fifties with active or convalescent COVID-19. The CDR3 runs from the conserved cysteine through the conserved F or W. D genes are given only for firm matches. The size of a clone is reported for some rows only, either as once, few or many, or as a class for expanded clones.

cdr3_nt cdr3_aa d_call j_call clone_size v_call
TGTGCCAGCAGCTCACAAGGACAGAATCAGCCCCAGCATTTT CASSSQGQNQPQHF . TRBJ1-5 . TRBV9
TGTGCCAGCAGCCGTGGCGGGACAGGGTTTAACGAGCAGTACTTC CASSRGGTGFNEQYF TRBD1 TRBJ2-7 . TRBV25-1
TGTGCCAGCTCACCACCGTCAGTGGAGACCCAGTACTTC CASSPPSVETQYF . TRBJ2-5 . TRBV18
TGCGCCAGCAGCGTCCGACTAGCGGGGGGGCGGTCGGCCAAAAACATTCAGTACTTC CASSVRLAGGRSAKNIQYF TRBD2 TRBJ2-4 . TRBV4-1
TGTGCCAGCGGGAGTTCAAGCGGGAGCAACGAGCAGTACTTC CASGSSSGSNEQYF TRBD2 TRBJ2-7 . TRBV6-5
TGTGCCTGGCGGGGGGGCCAAGAGACCCAGTACTTC CAWRGGQETQYF TRBD2 TRBJ2-5 . TRBV30
TGTGCCAGCAGTCCTGACAGGGGGGGAAATCAGCCCCAGCATTTT CASSPDRGGNQPQHF TRBD1 TRBJ1-5 . TRBV28
TGTGCCAGCTCACCATTTAGCCAGGGGGCAATCACCGGGGAGCTGTTTTTT CASSPFSQGAITGELFF TRBD1 TRBJ2-2 . TRBV18
TGCGCCAGCAGCCCGGATGGACAGGGGGCCTACGAGCAGTACTTC CASSPDGQGAYEQYF TRBD1 TRBJ2-7 . TRBV5-1
TGTGCCTGGAGTCCTCGACGGACAGGGGTCTTCGCCGGGGAGCTGTTTTTT CAWSPRRTGVFAGELFF TRBD1 TRBJ2-2 . TRBV30
TGCGCCAGCAGCTTGCGACAGGGGGCGGGTCAGCCCCAGCATTTT CASSLRQGAGQPQHF TRBD1 TRBJ1-5 . TRBV5-1
TGTGCCAGCAGTTACTCACAGGGGGGGGATTACGAGCAGTACTTC CASSYSQGGDYEQYF . TRBJ2-7 . TRBV6-5
TGCGCCAGCAGCTCCAGGACAGGACCGGGGGAAAAACTGTTTTTT CASSSRTGPGEKLFF TRBD1 TRBJ1-4 . TRBV5-1
TGTGCCAGCAGCTTTAAACACTACCGGGACTCAAAACCCCACGAGCAGTACTTC CASSFKHYRDSKPHEQYF . TRBJ2-7 . TRBV5-6
TGTGCCAGCAGTGATGGGCAGGGGGTTGGGACCGGGGAGCTGTTTTTT CASSDGQGVGTGELFF TRBD1 TRBJ2-2 . TRBV2
TGTGCCAGCAGTCCCTCCGGGGGGGCTTTCTACAATGAGCAGTTCTTC CASSPSGGAFYNEQFF TRBD2 TRBJ2-1 once TRBV2
TGTGCCAGCAGCATAAGCCGGTGGGGAGACACTGAAGCTTTCTTT CASSISRWGDTEAFF . TRBJ1-1 . TRBV11-2
TGTGCCAGCAGCGACATAGCCGTGGGGGGTGAGCAGTTCTTC CASSDIAVGGEQFF . TRBJ2-1 . TRBV9
TGTGCCAGCAGCTTAGCCAGGGTCGAAAAACTGTTTTTT CASSLARVEKLFF . TRBJ1-4 . TRBV7-8
TGCAGCGTTACTACAGGGGTGAACACTGAAGCTTTCTTT CSVTTGVNTEAFF TRBD1 TRBJ1-1 once TRBV29-1
TGTGCCAGCAGCTTCGGACTAGGAGATGTGAAGACCCAGTACTTC CASSFGLGDVKTQYF TRBD2 TRBJ2-5 . TRBV7-8
TGTGCCACCAGCAGAGATCCCGCGGGACAGCCCTTCTTC CATSRDPAGQPFF . TRBJ2-1 . TRBV15
TGTGCCAGCAGTTATGCTCCGGGACTAGCGGGAGGGCCTTCGGGAACCGGGGAGCTGTTTTTT CASSYAPGLAGGPSGTGELFF TRBD2 TRBJ2-2 . TRBV11-2
TGTGCCAGCAGCGTCGGGACTAAGACAGAGACCCAGTACTTC CASSVGTKTETQYF TRBD2 TRBJ2-5 . TRBV9
TGTGCCAGCAGCTTGGTTTTCGGGTCTATGAACACTGAAGCTTTCTTT CASSLVFGSMNTEAFF . TRBJ1-1 . TRBV5-4
TGTGCCAGCAGTTTGCTAAAACTAGCAGGTTCCCACGAGCAGTACTTC CASSLLKLAGSHEQYF . TRBJ2-7 . TRBV6-5
TGTGCCAGCAAACAGGGGGTCACCGGGGAGCTGTTTTTT CASKQGVTGELFF TRBD1 TRBJ2-2 once TRBV6-4
TGTGCCAGCAGCCGGGGACAACGAGAGCCCCAGCATTTT CASSRGQREPQHF . TRBJ1-5 . TRBV11-2
TGTGCCAGCAGTTTACCAGGAATGAACACTGAAGCTTTCTTT CASSLPGMNTEAFF . TRBJ1-1 once TRBV28
TGTGCCAGCAGTTCCTCTCGAACGGGGAATGAAAAACTGTTTTTT CASSSSRTGNEKLFF . TRBJ1-4 . TRBV6-2/TRBV6-3
TGTGCCAGCAGTGAAGGTTCTCCCGGTCTGGATACGCAGTATTTT CASSEGSPGLDTQYF . TRBJ2-3 . TRBV6-1
TGTGCCAGCAGCCAGGGGGCAGGGCCTCAAGAGACCCAGTACTTC CASSQGAGPQETQYF . TRBJ2-5 . TRBV3-1/TRBV3-2
TGTGCCAGTAGTATAGGACTAGCGGGAGGGGATGAGCAGTTCTTC CASSIGLAGGDEQFF TRBD2 TRBJ2-1 . TRBV19
TGTGCCATAGAGGCGCTAGCGGGAGGGCCGACTTCTGGGGCCAACGTCCTGACTTTC CAIEALAGGPTSGANVLTF TRBD2 TRBJ2-6 . TRBV7-9
TGTGCCAGCAGCTTAGCGGCGGGTAGCGGGGGGGCCGGCTCCTACGAGCAGTACTTC CASSLAAGSGGAGSYEQYF TRBD2 TRBJ2-7 few TRBV7-6
TGTGCCAGCAGAAGAGATCGGGGAGAATTGACTGAAGCTTTCTTT CASRRDRGELTEAFF . TRBJ1-1 . TRBV2
TGTGCCAGTAGACATCCAGGGGTTAACTATGGCTACACCTTC CASRHPGVNYGYTF . TRBJ1-2 . TRBV19
TGTGCCAGCAGCCCCTTGGGCGGGGGGCGGCCAGATACGCAGTATTTT CASSPLGGGRPDTQYF TRBD2 TRBJ2-3 . TRBV7-2
TGTGCCAGCAGCTTGGCGGGTACCTACGAGCAGTACTTC CASSLAGTYEQYF . TRBJ2-7 . TRBV11-2
TGTGCCAGCAGCCCGAGACAGGGGTTGGGGTACGAGCAGTACTTC CASSPRQGLGYEQYF TRBD1 TRBJ2-7 . TRBV28
TGTGCCAGCAGACGGGACACCCAAGAGACCCAGTACTTC CASRRDTQETQYF . TRBJ2-5 once TRBV2
TGTGCCAGCAGTGGAGGGACCACAGATACGCAGTATTTT CASSGGTTDTQYF . TRBJ2-3 . TRBV27